What follows are 31 T cell receptor beta chains derived from one specimen sequenced in a study of blood T cell repertoires in COVID-19. Assay used: immunoSEQ multiplex PCR; TCRdb lists only in-frame clones, some missing. This repertoire shows about 240,000 clones, 75% to 90% found once; its top ten account for roughly 7.8%. The sequenced sample was peripheral blood. The source is a man aged 55-75 years who had recovered from COVID-19.

This sequence joins TRBV11-1 and TRBJ2-2; TRBD1 matches at 11 bases. J lost 2 bases, V lost 5 bases, and 1 base had no gene match. CDR1 and CDR2 from the germline V gene are SGHAT and FQDESV (reference sequence). The length of the CDR3 is 15 residues. The CDR3 coding sequence is TGTGCCAGCAGCCGGACAGGGGGCAACACCGGGGAGCTGTTTTTT. Protein: CASSRTGGNTGELFF.

This clone was seen ten or more times. Relative to the germline gene, one junction end is altered; a read error may explain this. The J gene is TRBJ2-5, the V gene TRBV2, with TRBD2 as a possible D gene (6 bases). Germline CDR1 SNHLY, CDR2 FYNNEI. The CDR3 has 12 residues. The CDR3 region is CASSEAGTLGDF. The CDR3 nucleotides read TGTGCCAGCAGTGAAGCTGGGACTCTAGGAGACTTC.

The chain is built from TRBV6-5 and TRBJ1-6, with 7 bases aligning to TRBD1. The V gene's germline CDR1 is MNHEY and CDR2 SVGAGI. The CDR3 length is 15 residues. V was pared by 2 bases and J by 7 bases, with 5 bases of the junction left unmatched. The CDR3, as DNA: TGTGCCAGCAGTTACCCCGGGACAGCCAATTCACCCCTCCACTTT. It is translated as CASSYPGTANSPLHF.

This chain joins TRBV12-3 or TRBV12-4 and TRBJ2-5, with unresolved D. V gave up 8 bases and J gave up 4 bases, with 8 bases separating them. This CDR3 spans 11 amino acids. The DNA for the CDR3 is TGTGCCAGCCGGTCGGGAGAGACCCAGTACTTC. Amino acid sequence: CASRSGETQYF.

The chain links TRBV3-1 (or the pseudogene TRBV3-2) to TRBJ2-2, with D maybe TRBD2 (6 bases). The germline gives CDR1 LGHDT, CDR2 YNNKEL (reference sequence). Trimming removed 6 bases at V and 7 bases at J, with 15 bases between. The CDR3 loop spans 14 amino acids. CDR3 protein: CASRTHLGGGELFF. The CDR3 DNA is TGTGCCAGCAGGACCCATCTCGGGGGCGGGGAGCTGTTTTTT.

The gene calls are TRBV5-6 and TRBJ2-5; TRBD2 agrees at 11 bases. V lost 4 bases and J lost 3; bases outside the gene matches: 8. The CDR3 is 16 amino acids. Germline-derived CDR1 and CDR2 are SGHDT and YYEEEE. Here the CDR3 DNA reads TGTGCCAGCAGCAATAGCGGGGGGGCTTGGGAAGAGACCCAGTACTTC. This codes for CASSNSGGAWEETQYF.

The V gene is TRBV6-1, the J gene TRBJ1-5; no clear D. Trimming took off 3 bases at V and 4 bases at J, with 7 bases between the two ends. Germline V gene sequence: CDR1 MNHNS, CDR2 SASEGT. The CDR3 length is 13 residues. The CDR3 sequence: CASSDEANQPQHF. CDR3 DNA sequence: TGTGCCAGCAGTGATGAGGCAAATCAGCCCCAGCATTTT.

The V gene is TRBV9, the J gene TRBJ1-4, with D possibly TRBD1 on 5 matching bases. V was cut by 7 bases and J by 4 bases, with 17 bases left in between. This CDR3 is built from 15 residues. CDR1 and CDR2 from the germline V gene are SGDLS and YYNGEE. The CDR3 DNA reads TGTGCCAGCGCGAAACTGGGGGGACTTAATGAAAAACTGTTTTTT. Translation gives CASAKLGGLNEKLFF.

J is TRBJ2-7 and V is TRBV5-4, with D possibly TRBD1 on 5 matching bases. Germline CDR1 and CDR2: SGHNT and YYREEE (reference sequence). The CDR3 consists of 13 residues. V was trimmed by 2 bases and J by 1 base, leaving 7 bases between them. The CDR3 loop is CASSLRGSYEQYF. The CDR3 bases are TGTGCCAGCAGCTTAAGGGGTTCCTACGAGCAGTACTTC. Full variable domain (outside the CDR3, taken from reference TRBV5-4 and TRBJ2-7): ETGVTQSPTHLIKTRGQQVTLRCSSQSGHNTVSWYQQALGQGPQFIFQYYREEENGRGNFPPRFSGLQFPNYSSELNVNALELDDSALYLCASSLRGSYEQYFGPGTRLTVT.

The chain has TRBV5-4 and TRBJ2-3; TRBD2 aligns across 12 bases. The CDR3 covers 17 residues. From germline, CDR1 is SGHNT and CDR2 YYREEE (reference sequence). The V gene end was trimmed by 3 bases and the J gene end by 6 bases; junction bases not matched to a gene: 11. The CDR3 DNA reads TGTGCCAGCAGCTACCCGGGACTAGCGGGCGAAACCGATACGCAGTATTTT. Amino acids: CASSYPGLAGETDTQYF.

CDR3 loop: CASTIIGQGPMTLHF. In DNA, the CDR3 is TGTGCCAGCACTATTATCGGACAGGGTCCCATGACCCTCCACTTT. The chain uses TRBV27 and TRBJ1-6, with 8 bases identical to TRBD1. This CDR3 region has 15 residues. In germline, CDR1 is MNHEY, CDR2 SMNVEV (reference sequence). Losses at the gene ends were 7 bases for V and 14 bases for J; bases not matched to a gene: 16.

This chain uses TRBV21-1 with TRBJ2-7; the table's D call, TRBD1, has no DNA check behind it. TRBV21-1 represents a pseudogene. This CDR3 has 12 amino acids. CDR3 in DNA: TGTGCCCAAGGGGGTCCTTCCTACGAGCAGTACTTC. Residues: CAQGGPSYEQYF.

This clone was detected only once. The chain couples TRBV18 to TRBJ2-7; 7 bases line up with TRBD1. This CDR3 contains 13 residues. The V segment lost 3 bases and the J segment 4 bases; nucleotides outside the gene matches: 3. Germline V gene sequence: CDR1 KGHSH, CDR2 LQKENI. The DNA for the CDR3 is TGTGCCAGCTCACCGGGACAGCTTTACGAGCAGTACTTC. This encodes CASSPGQLYEQYF. Combining the CDR3 with reference TRBV18 and TRBJ2-7 gives the whole variable domain NAGVMQNPRHLVRRRGQEARLRCSPMKGHSHVYWYRQLPEEGLKFMVYLQKENIIDESGMPKERFSAEFPKEGPSILRIQQVVRGDSAAYFCASSPGQLYEQYFGPGTRLTVT.

This chain uses TRBV2 with TRBJ1-1, with D tentatively TRBD1 (5 bases). Deletions cut 3 bases from V and 1 base from J, with 12 bases between. There are 15 residues in the CDR3. Germline V gene lookup returns CDR1 SNHLY and CDR2 FYNNEI. CDR3 amino acids: CASSEGGAGNTEAFF. The CDR3 DNA reads as TGTGCCAGCAGTGAGGGAGGGGCCGGGAACACTGAAGCTTTCTTT.

This clone has a single count. This rearrangement joins TRBV5-1 to TRBJ1-2, with D maybe TRBD1 (6 bases). CDR1 and CDR2 (germline): SGHRS, YFSETQ. CDR3 length: 14 residues. V lost 4 bases and J lost 7, with 17 bases in between. CDR3 in DNA: TGCGCCAGCAGCCCGGGACATGGTTACGGTGGCTACACCTTC. Amino acid sequence: CASSPGHGYGGYTF.

There are a few counts of this clone. This chain joins TRBV24-1 and TRBJ1-2; the D gene is possibly TRBD1 (6 bases). CDR3 length: 14 amino acids. V lost 4 bases and J 8 bases, leaving 16 bases between the germline ends. Germline V CDR1 and CDR2: KGHDR, SFDVKD. In nucleotides, the CDR3 is TGTGCCACCAGTGACTCAGGGGACCGTATAGGCTACACCTTC. This codes for CATSDSGDRIGYTF.

This chain connects TRBV15 to TRBJ2-5; D is perhaps TRBD1 (5 bases). The V gene's germline CDR1 is LNHNV and CDR2 YYDKDF (reference sequence). The CDR3 is 13 amino acids. Deletions cut 7 bases from V and 0 bases from J, with 9 bases between. The CDR3 DNA reads as TGTGCCACCAACGCAGGGTACCAAGAGACCCAGTACTTC. Its translation: CATNAGYQETQYF. Looking up the rest from reference TRBV15 and TRBJ2-5 gives the full variable domain: DAMVIQNPRYQVTQFGKPVTLSCSQTLNHNVMYWYQQKSSQAPKLLFHYYDKDFNNEADTPDNFQSRRPNTSFCFLDIRSPGLGDTAMYLCATNAGYQETQYFGPGTRLLVL.

The genes are TRBV2 and TRBJ2-5, with TRBD2 matching 11 bases. Trimming at V came to 2 bases and at J to 6 bases, leaving 8 bases not matched to a gene. Germline V gives CDR1 SNHLY, CDR2 FYNNEI. The CDR3 totals 16 residues. CDR3 nucleotide sequence: TGTGCCAGCAGTGAAATGCGGGCTAGCGGGGGGCAGACCCAGTACTTC. Its protein product is CASSEMRASGGQTQYF.

The rearrangement joins TRBV18 to TRBJ2-7, with TRBD2 matching 7 bases. The CDR3 runs to 14 residues. V was pared by 6 bases and J by 1 base, with 6 bases of the junction left unmatched. CDR1 is KGHSH and CDR2 is LQKENI in the germline V gene. The CDR3 sequence: CASSRGGGSYEQYF. As DNA, the CDR3 is TGTGCCAGCTCCCGGGGCGGGGGTTCCTACGAGCAGTACTTC.

V usage is TRBV5-1 and J usage is TRBJ2-7; 7 positions agree with TRBD1. CDR3 length equals 14 residues. Germline assignment: CDR1 SGHRS and CDR2 YFSETQ. The V segment lost 2 bases and the J segment 4 bases; nucleotides outside the gene matches: 6. CDR3 residues: CASSFRGLAYEQYF. DNA for the CDR3: TGCGCCAGCAGCTTCAGGGGGTTGGCGTACGAGCAGTACTTC. Full variable domain (remainder filled in from reference TRBV5-1 and TRBJ2-7): KAGVTQTPRYLIKTRGQQVTLSCSPISGHRSVSWYQQTPGQGLQFLFEYFSETQRNKGNFPGRFSGRQFSNSRSEMNVSTLELGDSALYLCASSFRGLAYEQYFGPGTRLTVT.

In the case of this clone: The same CDR3 also results from other DNA sequences found in this sample. V and J are TRBV19 and TRBJ1-6; D possibly corresponds to TRBD1 (6 bases). V gave up 5 bases and J gave up 8 bases, with 10 bases separating them. CDR3 length equals 13 residues. The V gene's germline CDR1 is LNHDA and CDR2 SQIVND (reference sequence). CDR3 coding DNA: TGTGCCAGTAGTGGACAGCTTTATTCACCCCTCCACTTT. Translated: CASSGQLYSPLHF.

V and J are TRBV10-3 and TRBJ2-1; D not resolved. There are 16 residues in the CDR3. CDR1 and CDR2 (germline): ENHRY, SYGVKD. Trimming took off 1 base at V and 0 bases at J, with 10 bases between the two ends. The CDR3 region has the DNA TGTGCCATCAGTGAGTTGATAGAAAGCTCCTACAATGAGCAGTTCTTC. Amino acid sequence: CAISELIESSYNEQFF.

This sequence joins TRBV24-1 and TRBJ2-1; 13 positions agree with TRBD2. The CDR3 has 20 amino acids. Germline assignment: CDR1 KGHDR and CDR2 SFDVKD. Germline trimming cut 2 bases from V and 0 bases from J; bases unmatched to any gene: 9. The CDR3 DNA reads TGTGCCACCAGTGATTCACCGGGACTAGCGGGGTTCTCCTCCTACAATGAGCAGTTCTTC. Its translation is CATSDSPGLAGFSSYNEQFF.

The J gene is TRBJ2-7, the V gene TRBV6-1; D perhaps matches TRBD1 (5 bases). The CDR3 covers 12 residues. The V gene's germline CDR1 is MNHNS and CDR2 SASEGT. The V end was cut by 2 bases, the J end by 8 bases, with 10 bases between. The DNA for the CDR3 is TGTGCCAGCAGTGAACACAGGCTGCAGCAGTACTTC. It is translated as CASSEHRLQQYF.

This clone was observed a handful of times. The chain recombines TRBV28 with TRBJ1-3; D call uncertain. This CDR3 is 16 amino acids long. Trimming removed 6 bases at V and 1 base at J, with 16 bases between. CDR1 and CDR2 (germline): MDHEN, SYDVKM. This CDR3 is CASSPAPGVSGNTIYF. The CDR3 region has the DNA TGTGCCAGCAGCCCCGCCCCCGGGGTATCTGGAAACACCATATATTTT. The full variable domain, completed using reference TRBV28 and TRBJ1-3, is DVKVTQSSRYLVKRTGEKVFLECVQDMDHENMFWYRQDPGLGLRLIYFSYDVKMKEKGDIPEGYSVSREKKERFSLILESASTNQTSMYLCASSPAPGVSGNTIYFGEGSWLTVV.

The chain carries TRBV7-2 and TRBJ2-7, with 7 bases fitting TRBD1. The CDR3 covers 14 residues. With 5 bases clipped from V and 2 bases from J, the junction kept 6 bases outside the gene matches. Germline CDR1 reads SGHTA; CDR2 reads FQGNSA. This chain's CDR3 is CASSGRGQAYEQYV. In nucleotides, the CDR3 is TGTGCCAGCAGCGGGAGAGGACAGGCCTACGAGCAGTACGTC.

The chain uses TRBV3-1 (or the pseudogene TRBV3-2) and TRBJ1-1, with TRBD1 matching 8 bases. This CDR3 is 14 amino acids long. The germline V gene has CDR1 LGHDT and CDR2 YNNKEL (reference sequence). The V segment lost 8 bases and the J segment 0 bases; nucleotides outside the gene matches: 5. CDR3 coding DNA: TGTGCCAGCCGTAACAGGGGGATGAACACTGAAGCTTTCTTT. It codes for CASRNRGMNTEAFF.

This clone was observed a few times. The chain joins TRBV19 to TRBJ1-6; TRBD1 matches 7 bases. CDR1 and CDR2 (germline): LNHDA, SQIVND (reference sequence). V lost 4 bases to trimming and J lost 7 bases; unmatched junction nucleotides: 4. The CDR3 is 14 amino acids. CDR3 in DNA: TGTGCCAGTAGTAACGACAGGGAGAATTCACCCCTCCACTTT. Protein product: CASSNDRENSPLHF.

V gene TRBV5-4 combines with J gene TRBJ1-2; no clear D gene. Germline V gene lookup returns CDR1 SGHNT and CDR2 YYREEE (reference sequence). There are 13 residues in the CDR3. V lost 0 bases to trimming and J lost 8 bases, with 11 bases between them. In nucleotides, the CDR3 is TGTGCCAGCAGCTTGGAATCTCGGAGCGGCTACACCTTC. This translates into CASSLESRSGYTF.

The chain links TRBV14 to TRBJ1-1, with D tentatively TRBD1 (6 bases). Germline V gene sequence: CDR1 SGHDN, CDR2 FVKESK. The ends were cut back, 0 bases at V and 3 bases at J, with 20 bases in the middle. There are 18 residues in the CDR3. In nucleotides, the CDR3 is TGTGCCAGCAGCCAAGAGCCAGGACAGTCTTGGGGTTACACTGAAGCTTTCTTT. Amino acid sequence: CASSQEPGQSWGYTEAFF.

About this clone itself: Other nucleotide sequences in the sample specify the same CDR3. CDR3 amino acids: CASSLGTSSYNEQFF. CDR3 sequence (DNA): TGTGCCAGCAGCCTCGGGACAAGCTCCTACAATGAGCAGTTCTTC. The rearrangement joins TRBV5-4 to TRBJ2-1; D is possibly TRBD1 (6 bases). The ends were cut back, 4 bases at V and 0 bases at J, with 11 bases in the middle. The germline V gene has CDR1 SGHNT and CDR2 YYREEE (reference sequence). This CDR3 spans 15 amino acids.